Listed below are T cell receptor beta chains from one sample, sequenced in a study of OX40 agonist ivuxolimab in advanced cancers. TCRdb's table, derived via immunoSEQ multiplex PCR, lists solely in-frame clones and lacks some. The repertoire holds 40,000 to 45,000 clones, with roughly 80% as singletons. Sample: CD4+ or CD8+ T cells sorted from blood, taken in a trial of the OX40 agonist ivuxolimab. The receptor set was obtained from an adult with an advanced solid tumor such as melanoma, head and neck, liver or kidney cancer. Each CDR3 is given with its conserved first and last residue. The order of the fields is D gene, V gene, clone size, J gene, CDR3 protein, CDR3 DNA. D genes are given only for firm matches. Only part of the rows carry a size: once, few, many, or a class if the clone is expanded.

D: TRBD2
V: TRBV9
size: NA
J: TRBJ2-3
CDR3: CASSATSGMGIDTQYF
DNA: TGTGCCAGCAGCGCCACTAGCGGGATGGGGATAGATACGCAGTATTTT

D: NA
V: TRBV6-1
size: NA
J: TRBJ2-3
CDR3: CAVGIPGPRRDTQYF
DNA: TGTGCCGTAGGAATACCCGGGCCCCGGAGAGATACGCAGTATTTT

D: NA
V: TRBV27
size: NA
J: TRBJ1-1
CDR3: CASSPRFFMNTEAFF
DNA: TGTGCCAGCAGTCCCCGGTTCTTTATGAACACTGAAGCTTTCTTT

D: TRBD1
V: TRBV5-4
size: NA
J: TRBJ2-7
CDR3: CASSFQGARSEQYF
DNA: TGTGCCAGCAGCTTTCAGGGGGCGAGAAGCGAGCAGTACTTC

D: NA
V: TRBV10-3
size: NA
J: TRBJ1-2
CDR3: CAISGSDSNYGYTF
DNA: TGTGCCATCAGTGGGAGTGACAGCAACTATGGCTACACCTTC

D: NA
V: TRBV7-9
size: NA
J: TRBJ2-1
CDR3: CASSLYHEQFF
DNA: TGTGCCAGCAGCTTATACCATGAGCAGTTCTTC

D: TRBD1
V: TRBV6-1
size: NA
J: TRBJ1-6
CDR3: CASSPDRGPSPLHF
DNA: TGTGCCAGCAGTCCAGACAGGGGGCCTTCACCCCTCCACTTT

D: NA
V: TRBV5-1
size: NA
J: TRBJ2-1
CDR3: CASSLEGFAHNEQFF
DNA: TGCGCCAGCAGCTTGGAGGGTTTTGCACACAATGAGCAGTTCTTC

D: NA
V: TRBV5-4
size: NA
J: TRBJ1-1
CDR3: CASSRGTTEAFF
DNA: TGTGCCAGCAGTCGGGGCACCACTGAAGCTTTCTTT

D: TRBD1
V: TRBV5-1
size: once
J: TRBJ2-1
CDR3: CASSLTGGFGNEQFF
DNA: TGCGCCAGCAGCTTGACAGGGGGATTCGGTAATGAGCAGTTCTTC

D: TRBD2
V: TRBV25-1
size: NA
J: TRBJ2-2
CDR3: CASSDRTSGRSGELFF
DNA: TGTGCCAGCAGTGATCGGACTAGCGGGAGAAGCGGGGAGCTGTTTTTT

D: TRBD2
V: TRBV30
size: NA
J: TRBJ2-2
CDR3: CAWRREVNTGELFF
DNA: TGTGCCTGGAGGCGGGAGGTCAACACCGGGGAGCTGTTTTTT